These 4 T cell receptor beta chains originate from one sample sequenced in a study of OX40 agonist ivuxolimab in advanced cancers. Assay: immunoSEQ multiplex PCR; the TCRdb copy retains only in-frame clones and omits some. The table includes tens of thousands of clones, about nine tenths detected once. The specimen comprised CD4+ or CD8+ T cells sorted from blood, sampled in a trial of the OX40 agonist ivuxolimab. All receptors come from an adult with an advanced solid tumor such as melanoma, head and neck, liver or kidney cancer.

The chain links TRBV5-1 to TRBJ2-7, with D possibly matching TRBD2 (6 bases). V was shortened by 0 bases and J by 9 bases, with 19 bases between the two germline ends. CDR1 is SGHRS and CDR2 is YFSETQ in the germline V gene. The CDR3 spans 15 residues. This CDR3 reads CASSLGTGRWGGQYF. The CDR3 DNA reads TGCGCCAGCAGCTTGGGGACCGGGAGATGGGGTGGGCAGTACTTC. The full variable domain, completed using reference TRBV5-1 and TRBJ2-7, is KAGVTQTPRYLIKTRGQQVTLSCSPISGHRSVSWYQQTPGQGLQFLFEYFSETQRNKGNFPGRFSGRQFSNSRSEMNVSTLELGDSALYLCASSLGTGRWGGQYFGPGTRLTVT.

This clone is a singleton in its sample. V usage is TRBV7-9 and J usage is TRBJ2-5, with 8 bases that match TRBD2. V dropped 5 bases and J dropped 5; count of bases not matched to a gene: 13. The germline gives CDR1 SEHNR, CDR2 FQNEAQ (reference sequence). CDR3 length: 16 residues. The CDR3 here is CASSPRGAGGLETQYF. The CDR3 bases are TGTGCCAGCAGCCCCCGGGGGGCGGGAGGACTGGAGACCCAGTACTTC.

This sequence joins TRBV5-1 and TRBJ2-2; D unresolved. V was pared by 4 bases and J by 8 bases, with 6 bases between. The CDR3 consists of 11 residues. Germline CDR1 and CDR2: SGHRS and YFSETQ. The CDR3 coding sequence is TGCGCCAGCAGCCCCGGGGGGGAGCTGTTTTTT. Its translation: CASSPGGELFF. The full variable domain, completed using reference TRBV5-1 and TRBJ2-2, is KAGVTQTPRYLIKTRGQQVTLSCSPISGHRSVSWYQQTPGQGLQFLFEYFSETQRNKGNFPGRFSGRQFSNSRSEMNVSTLELGDSALYLCASSPGGELFFGEGSRLTVL.

This clone was counted only a few times. This chain links TRBV5-1 with TRBJ1-1; D gene ambiguous. Germline-derived CDR1 and CDR2 are SGHRS and YFSETQ. This CDR3 spans 13 amino acids. Trimming removed 2 bases from V and 5 bases from J, with 10 bases in between. Written as DNA, the CDR3 is TGCGCCAGCAGCTTAACCGTATTTACTGAAGCTTTCTTT. Protein sequence: CASSLTVFTEAFF. Together with reference TRBV5-1 and TRBJ1-1, the CDR3 gives the full variable domain: KAGVTQTPRYLIKTRGQQVTLSCSPISGHRSVSWYQQTPGQGLQFLFEYFSETQRNKGNFPGRFSGRQFSNSRSEMNVSTLELGDSALYLCASSLTVFTEAFFGQGTRLTVV.